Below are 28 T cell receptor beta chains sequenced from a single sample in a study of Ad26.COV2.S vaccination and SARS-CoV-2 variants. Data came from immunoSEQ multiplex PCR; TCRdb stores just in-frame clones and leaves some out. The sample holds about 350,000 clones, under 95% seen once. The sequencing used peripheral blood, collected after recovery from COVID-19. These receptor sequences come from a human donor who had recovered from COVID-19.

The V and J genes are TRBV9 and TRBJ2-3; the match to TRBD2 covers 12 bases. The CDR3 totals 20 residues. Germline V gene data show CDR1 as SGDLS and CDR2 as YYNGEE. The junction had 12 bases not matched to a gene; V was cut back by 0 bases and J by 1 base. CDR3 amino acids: CASSVDLAGGSVGGTDTQYF. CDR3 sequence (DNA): TGTGCCAGCAGCGTAGATCTAGCGGGGGGGTCCGTAGGTGGCACAGATACGCAGTATTTT.

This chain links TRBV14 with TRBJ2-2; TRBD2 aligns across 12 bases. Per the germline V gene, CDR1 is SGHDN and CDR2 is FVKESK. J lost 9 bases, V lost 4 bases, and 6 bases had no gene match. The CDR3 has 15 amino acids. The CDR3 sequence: CASSPGLAGNWELFF. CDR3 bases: TGTGCCAGCAGCCCCGGACTAGCGGGGAACTGGGAGCTGTTTTTT.

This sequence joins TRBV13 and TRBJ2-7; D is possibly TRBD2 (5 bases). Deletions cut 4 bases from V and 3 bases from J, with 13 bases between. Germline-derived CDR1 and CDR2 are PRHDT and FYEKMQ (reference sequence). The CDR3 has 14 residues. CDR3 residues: CASSSGSGFYEQYF. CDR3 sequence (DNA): TGTGCCAGCAGCTCTGGGTCGGGATTCTACGAGCAGTACTTC.

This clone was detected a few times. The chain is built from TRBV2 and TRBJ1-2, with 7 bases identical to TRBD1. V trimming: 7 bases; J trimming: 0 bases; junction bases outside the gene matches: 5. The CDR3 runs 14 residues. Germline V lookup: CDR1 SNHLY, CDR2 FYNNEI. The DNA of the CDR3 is TGTGCCAGCAAGGGGGCGTCCACTAACTATGGCTACACCTTC. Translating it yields CASKGASTNYGYTF. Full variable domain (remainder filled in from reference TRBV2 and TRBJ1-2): EPEVTQTPSHQVTQMGQEVILRCVPISNHLYFYWYRQILGQKVEFLVSFYNNEISEKSEIFDDQFSVERPDGSNFTLKIRSTKLEDSAMYFCASKGASTNYGYTFGSGTRLTVV.

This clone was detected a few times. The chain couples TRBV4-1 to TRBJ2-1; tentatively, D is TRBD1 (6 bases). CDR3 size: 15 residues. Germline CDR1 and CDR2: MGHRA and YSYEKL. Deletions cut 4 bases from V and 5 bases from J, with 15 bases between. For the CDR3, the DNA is TGCGCCAGCAGCCCTCACGCAGGGGCTAACAATGAGCAGTTCTTC. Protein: CASSPHAGANNEQFF.

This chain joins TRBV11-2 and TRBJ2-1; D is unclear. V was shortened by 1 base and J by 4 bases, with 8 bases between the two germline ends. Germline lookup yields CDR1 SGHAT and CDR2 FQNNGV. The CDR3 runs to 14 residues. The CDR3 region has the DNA TGTGCCAGCAGCTTAGGTTGGGATTACAATGAGCAGTTCTTC. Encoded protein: CASSLGWDYNEQFF. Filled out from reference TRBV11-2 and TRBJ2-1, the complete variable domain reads EAGVAQSPRYKIIEKRQSVAFWCNPISGHATLYWYQQILGQGPKLLIQFQNNGVVDDSQLPKDRFSAERLKGVDSTLKIQPAKLEDSAVYLCASSLGWDYNEQFFGPGTRLTVL.

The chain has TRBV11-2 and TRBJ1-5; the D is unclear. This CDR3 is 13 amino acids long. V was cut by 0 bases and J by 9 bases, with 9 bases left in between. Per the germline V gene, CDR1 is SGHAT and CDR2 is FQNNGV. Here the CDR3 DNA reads TGTGCCAGCAGCTTAGATCTGGTAGCGCCCCAGCATTTT. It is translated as CASSLDLVAPQHF.

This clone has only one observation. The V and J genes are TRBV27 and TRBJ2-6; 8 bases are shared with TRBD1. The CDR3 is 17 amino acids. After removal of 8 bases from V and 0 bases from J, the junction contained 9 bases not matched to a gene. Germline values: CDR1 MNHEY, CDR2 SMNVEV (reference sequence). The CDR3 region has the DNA TGTGCCAGCCAACATTGGACAGGGCTCTCTGGGGCCAACGTCCTGACTTTC. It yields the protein CASQHWTGLSGANVLTF. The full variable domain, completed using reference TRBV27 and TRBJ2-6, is EAQVTQNPRYLITVTGKKLTVTCSQNMNHEYMSWYRQDPGLGLRQIYYSMNVEVTDKGDVPEGYKVSRKEKRNFPLILESPSPNQTSLYFCASQHWTGLSGANVLTFGAGSRLTVL.

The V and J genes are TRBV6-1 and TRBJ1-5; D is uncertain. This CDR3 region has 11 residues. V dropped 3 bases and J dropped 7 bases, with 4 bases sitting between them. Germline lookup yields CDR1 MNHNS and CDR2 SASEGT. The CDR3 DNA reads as TGTGCCAGCAGTGACAAGCAGCCCCAGCATTTT. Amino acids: CASSDKQPQHF.

CDR3 sequence: CASSPGQGNYGYTF. CDR3 bases: TGTGCCAGTAGCCCGGGACAGGGTAACTATGGCTACACCTTC. The chain joins TRBV19 to TRBJ1-2, with 9 bases identical to TRBD1. This CDR3 contains 14 residues. Germline loops: CDR1 LNHDA, CDR2 SQIVND (reference sequence). The J segment lost 1 base and the V segment lost 6 bases, leaving 3 bases of the junction unmatched.

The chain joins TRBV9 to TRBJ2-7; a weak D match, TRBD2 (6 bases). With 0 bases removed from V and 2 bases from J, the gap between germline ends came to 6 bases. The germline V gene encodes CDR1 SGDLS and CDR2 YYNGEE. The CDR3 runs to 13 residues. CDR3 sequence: CASSVAGAYEQYF. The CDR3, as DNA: TGTGCCAGCAGCGTAGCGGGGGCCTACGAGCAGTACTTC.

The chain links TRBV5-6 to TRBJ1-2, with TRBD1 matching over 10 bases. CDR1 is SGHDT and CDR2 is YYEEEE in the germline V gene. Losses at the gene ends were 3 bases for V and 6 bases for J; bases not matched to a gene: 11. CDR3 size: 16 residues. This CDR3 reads CASSSLRDRGVHGYTF. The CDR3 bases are TGTGCCAGCAGCTCCCTCCGGGACAGGGGAGTCCATGGCTACACCTTC. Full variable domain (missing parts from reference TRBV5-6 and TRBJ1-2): DAGVTQSPTHLIKTRGQQVTLRCSPKSGHDTVSWYQQALGQGPQFIFQYYEEEERQRGNFPDRFSGHQFPNYSSELNVNALLLGDSALYLCASSSLRDRGVHGYTFGSGTRLTVV.

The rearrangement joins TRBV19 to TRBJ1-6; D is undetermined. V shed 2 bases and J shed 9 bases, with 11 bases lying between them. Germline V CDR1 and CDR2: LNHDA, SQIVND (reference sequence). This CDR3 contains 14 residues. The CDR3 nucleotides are TGTGCCAGTAGTATACCCCCGGCTGGTTCACCCCTCCACTTT. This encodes CASSIPPAGSPLHF.

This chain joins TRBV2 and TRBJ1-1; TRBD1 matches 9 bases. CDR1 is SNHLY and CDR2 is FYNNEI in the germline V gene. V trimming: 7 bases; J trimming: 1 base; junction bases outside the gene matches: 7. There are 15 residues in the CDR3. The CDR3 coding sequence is TGTGCCAGCAATGGGGGGGACAGGGCGAACACTGAAGCTTTCTTT. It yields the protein CASNGGDRANTEAFF.

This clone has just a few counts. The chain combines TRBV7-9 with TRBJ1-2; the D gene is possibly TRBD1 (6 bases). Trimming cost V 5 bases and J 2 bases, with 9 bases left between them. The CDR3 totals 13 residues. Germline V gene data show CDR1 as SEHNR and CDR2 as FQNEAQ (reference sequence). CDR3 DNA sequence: TGTGCCAGCAGCCGCGGACAGAACTATGGCTACACCTTC. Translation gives CASSRGQNYGYTF. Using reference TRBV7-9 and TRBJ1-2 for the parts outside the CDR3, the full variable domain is DTGVSQNPRHKITKRGQNVTFRCDPISEHNRLYWYRQTLGQGPEFLTYFQNEAQLEKSRLLSDRFSAERPKGSFSTLEIQRTEQGDSAMYLCASSRGQNYGYTFGSGTRLTVV.

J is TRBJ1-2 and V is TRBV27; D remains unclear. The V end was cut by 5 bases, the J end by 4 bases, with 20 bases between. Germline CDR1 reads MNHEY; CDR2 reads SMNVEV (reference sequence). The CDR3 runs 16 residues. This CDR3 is CASSLNRPSVGYGYTF. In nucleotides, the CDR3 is TGTGCCAGCAGTCTTAACCGACCGTCGGTCGGCTATGGCTACACCTTC.

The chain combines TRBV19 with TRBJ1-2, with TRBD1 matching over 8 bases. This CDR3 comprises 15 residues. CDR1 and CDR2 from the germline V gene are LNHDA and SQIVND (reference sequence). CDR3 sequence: CGSTKGLGQGYGYTF. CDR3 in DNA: TGTGGCAGCACTAAAGGTTTAGGACAGGGCTATGGCTACACCTTC.

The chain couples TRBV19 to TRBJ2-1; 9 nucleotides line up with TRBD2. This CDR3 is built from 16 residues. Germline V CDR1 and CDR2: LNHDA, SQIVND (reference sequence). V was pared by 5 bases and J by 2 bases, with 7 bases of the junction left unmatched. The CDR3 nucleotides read TGTGCCAGTAGTGGAGGTAGCGGGGGTACCTACAATGAGCAGTTCTTC. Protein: CASSGGSGGTYNEQFF.

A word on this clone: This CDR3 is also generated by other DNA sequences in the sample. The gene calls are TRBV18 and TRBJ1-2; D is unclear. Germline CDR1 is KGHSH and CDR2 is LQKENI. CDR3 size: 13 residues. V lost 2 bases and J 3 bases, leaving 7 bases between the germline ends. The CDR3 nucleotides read TGTGCCAGCTCACCAGACGGTGACTATGGCTACACCTTC. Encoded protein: CASSPDGDYGYTF. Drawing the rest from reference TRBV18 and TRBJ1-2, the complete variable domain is NAGVMQNPRHLVRRRGQEARLRCSPMKGHSHVYWYRQLPEEGLKFMVYLQKENIIDESGMPKERFSAEFPKEGPSILRIQQVVRGDSAAYFCASSPDGDYGYTFGSGTRLTVV.

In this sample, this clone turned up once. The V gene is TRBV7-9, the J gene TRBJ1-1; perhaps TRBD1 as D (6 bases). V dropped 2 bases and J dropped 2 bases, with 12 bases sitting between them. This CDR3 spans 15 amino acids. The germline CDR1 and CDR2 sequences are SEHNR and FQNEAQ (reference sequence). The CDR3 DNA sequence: TGTGCCAGCAGCTTAACAGGGCGCATCAACACTGAAGCTTTCTTT. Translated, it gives CASSLTGRINTEAFF.

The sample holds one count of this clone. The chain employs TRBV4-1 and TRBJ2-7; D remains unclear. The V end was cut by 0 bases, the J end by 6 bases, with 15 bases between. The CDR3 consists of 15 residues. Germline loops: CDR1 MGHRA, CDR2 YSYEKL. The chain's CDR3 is CASSQEGSPTFEQYF. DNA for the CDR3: TGCGCCAGCAGCCAAGAGGGATCGCCTACGTTCGAGCAGTACTTC.

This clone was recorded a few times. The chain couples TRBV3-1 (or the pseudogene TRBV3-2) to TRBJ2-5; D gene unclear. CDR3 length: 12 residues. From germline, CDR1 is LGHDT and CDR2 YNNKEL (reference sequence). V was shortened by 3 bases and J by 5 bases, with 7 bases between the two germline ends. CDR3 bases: TGTGCCAGCAGCCACACTGGGGAGACCCAGTACTTC. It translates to CASSHTGETQYF.

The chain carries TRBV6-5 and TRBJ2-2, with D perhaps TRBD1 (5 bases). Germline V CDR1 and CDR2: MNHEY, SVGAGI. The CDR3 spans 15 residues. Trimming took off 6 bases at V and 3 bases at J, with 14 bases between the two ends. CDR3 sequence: CASSAKGADTGELFF. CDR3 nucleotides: TGTGCCAGCAGCGCTAAAGGGGCAGACACCGGGGAGCTGTTTTTT.

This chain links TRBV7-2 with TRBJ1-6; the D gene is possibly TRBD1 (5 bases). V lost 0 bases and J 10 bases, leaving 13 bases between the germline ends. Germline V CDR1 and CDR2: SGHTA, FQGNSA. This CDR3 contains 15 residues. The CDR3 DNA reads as TGTGCCAGCAGCTTAGCCACCACACAGGAATCACCCCTCCACTTT. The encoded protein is CASSLATTQESPLHF.

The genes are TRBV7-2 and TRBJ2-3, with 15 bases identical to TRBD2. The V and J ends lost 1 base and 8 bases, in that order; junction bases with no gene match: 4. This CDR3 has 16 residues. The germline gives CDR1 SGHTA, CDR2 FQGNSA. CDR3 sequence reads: CASSLEPGLAGGTQYF. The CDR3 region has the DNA TGTGCCAGCAGCTTAGAACCGGGACTAGCGGGGGGTACGCAGTATTTT.

The CDR3 DNA is TGCGCCAGCAGCCAAGAATACGGGGGGGCGAGCACAGATACGCAGTATTTT. This translates into CASSQEYGGASTDTQYF. V and J are TRBV4-1 and TRBJ2-3, with 8 positions matching TRBD2. CDR1 is MGHRA and CDR2 is YSYEKL in the germline V gene. The V and J ends lost 0 bases and 0 bases, in that order; junction bases with no gene match: 5. CDR3 length: 17 amino acids.

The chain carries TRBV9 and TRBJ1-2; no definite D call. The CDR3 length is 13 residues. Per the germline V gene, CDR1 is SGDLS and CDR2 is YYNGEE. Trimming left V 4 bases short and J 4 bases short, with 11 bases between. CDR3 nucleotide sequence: TGTGCCAGCAGCCCCCAGACCAGCTATGGCTACACCTTC. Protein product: CASSPQTSYGYTF.

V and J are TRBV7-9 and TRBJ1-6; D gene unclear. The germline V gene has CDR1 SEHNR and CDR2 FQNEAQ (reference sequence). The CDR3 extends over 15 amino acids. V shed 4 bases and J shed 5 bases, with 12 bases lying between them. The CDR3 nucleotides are TGTGCCAGCAGCTCCCTGGGCGGGGATAATTCACCCCTCCACTTT. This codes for CASSSLGGDNSPLHF.